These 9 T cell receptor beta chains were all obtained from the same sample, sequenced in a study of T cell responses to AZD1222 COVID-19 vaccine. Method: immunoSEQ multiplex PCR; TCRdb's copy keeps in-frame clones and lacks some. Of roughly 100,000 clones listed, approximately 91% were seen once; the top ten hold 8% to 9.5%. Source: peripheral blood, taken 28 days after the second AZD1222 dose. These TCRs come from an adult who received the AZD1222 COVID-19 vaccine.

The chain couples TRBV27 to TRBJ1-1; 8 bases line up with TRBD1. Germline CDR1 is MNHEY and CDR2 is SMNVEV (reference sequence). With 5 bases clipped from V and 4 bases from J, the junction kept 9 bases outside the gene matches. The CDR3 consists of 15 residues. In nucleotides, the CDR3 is TGTGCCAGCAGTGCTGGACAGGGCCGGGGCACTGAAGCTTTCTTT. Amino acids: CASSAGQGRGTEAFF.

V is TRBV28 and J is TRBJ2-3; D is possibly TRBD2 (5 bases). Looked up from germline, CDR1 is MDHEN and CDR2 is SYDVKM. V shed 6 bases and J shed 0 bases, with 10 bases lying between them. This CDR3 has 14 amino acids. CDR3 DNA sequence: TGTGCCAGCAGCCCGGGCGGGAGCACAGATACGCAGTATTTT. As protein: CASSPGGSTDTQYF. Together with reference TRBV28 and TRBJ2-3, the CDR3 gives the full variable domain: DVKVTQSSRYLVKRTGEKVFLECVQDMDHENMFWYRQDPGLGLRLIYFSYDVKMKEKGDIPEGYSVSREKKERFSLILESASTNQTSMYLCASSPGGSTDTQYFGPGTRLTVL.

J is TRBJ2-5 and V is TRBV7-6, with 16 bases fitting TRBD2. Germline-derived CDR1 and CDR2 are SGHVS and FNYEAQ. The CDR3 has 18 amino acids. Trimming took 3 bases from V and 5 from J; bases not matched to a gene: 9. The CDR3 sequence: CASSLGLAGGRSSETQYF. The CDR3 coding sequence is TGTGCCAGCAGCTTGGGACTAGCGGGAGGGCGGAGTTCGGAGACCCAGTACTTC.

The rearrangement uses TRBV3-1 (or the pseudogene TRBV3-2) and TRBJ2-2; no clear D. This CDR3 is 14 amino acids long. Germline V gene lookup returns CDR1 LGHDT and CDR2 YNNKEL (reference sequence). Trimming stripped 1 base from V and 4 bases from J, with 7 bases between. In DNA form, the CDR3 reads TGTGCCAGCAGCCAAGGTGCAGGCACCGGGGAGCTGTTTTTT. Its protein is CASSQGAGTGELFF.

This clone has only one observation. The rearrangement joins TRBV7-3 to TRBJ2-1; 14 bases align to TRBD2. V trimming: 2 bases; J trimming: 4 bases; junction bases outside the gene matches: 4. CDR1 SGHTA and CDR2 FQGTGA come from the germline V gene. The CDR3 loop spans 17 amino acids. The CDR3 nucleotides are TGTGCCAGCAGCTTAGGGACTAGCGGGAGTAAATACAATGAGCAGTTCTTC. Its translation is CASSLGTSGSKYNEQFF.

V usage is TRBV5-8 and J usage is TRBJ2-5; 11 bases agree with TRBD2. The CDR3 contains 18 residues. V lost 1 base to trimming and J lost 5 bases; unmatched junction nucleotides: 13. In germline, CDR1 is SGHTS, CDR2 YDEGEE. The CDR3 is CASSLLASGRSAAETQYF. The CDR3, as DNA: TGTGCCAGCAGCTTGTTGGCTAGCGGGAGGTCAGCGGCGGAGACCCAGTACTTC.

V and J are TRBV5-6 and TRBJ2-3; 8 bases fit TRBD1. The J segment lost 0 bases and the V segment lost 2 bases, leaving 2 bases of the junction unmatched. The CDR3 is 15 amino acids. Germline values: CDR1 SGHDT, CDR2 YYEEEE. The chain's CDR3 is CASSFQGASTDTQYF. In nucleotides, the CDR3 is TGTGCCAGCAGCTTTCAGGGGGCTAGCACAGATACGCAGTATTTT.

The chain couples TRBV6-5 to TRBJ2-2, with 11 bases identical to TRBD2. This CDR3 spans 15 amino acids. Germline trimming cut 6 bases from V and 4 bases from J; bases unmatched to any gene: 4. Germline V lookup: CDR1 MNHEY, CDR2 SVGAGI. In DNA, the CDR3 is TGTGCCAGCAGCCGGACTAGCGGGCCCACCGGGGAGCTGTTTTTT. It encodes CASSRTSGPTGELFF.

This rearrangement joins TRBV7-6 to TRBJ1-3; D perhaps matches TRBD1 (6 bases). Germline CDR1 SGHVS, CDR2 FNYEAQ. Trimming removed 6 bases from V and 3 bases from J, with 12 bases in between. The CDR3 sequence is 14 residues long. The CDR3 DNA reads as TGTGCCAGCAGACCCCAGGGGCGTGGAAACACCATATATTTT. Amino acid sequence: CASRPQGRGNTIYF.